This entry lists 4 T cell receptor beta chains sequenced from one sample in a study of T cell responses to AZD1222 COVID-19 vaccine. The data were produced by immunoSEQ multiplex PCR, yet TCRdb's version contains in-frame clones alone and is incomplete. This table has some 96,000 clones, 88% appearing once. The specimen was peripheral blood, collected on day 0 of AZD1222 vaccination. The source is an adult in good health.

CDR3 DNA sequence: TGTGCCAGCAGTTTAGGTAGGACCTATGAGCAGTTCTTC. It encodes CASSLGRTYEQFF. The rearrangement links TRBV27 to TRBJ2-1, with D hard to call. Germline V gene sequence: CDR1 MNHEY, CDR2 SMNVEV (reference sequence). Trimming pared 2 bases from V and 8 bases from J, leaving 10 bases between. The CDR3 loop spans 13 amino acids.

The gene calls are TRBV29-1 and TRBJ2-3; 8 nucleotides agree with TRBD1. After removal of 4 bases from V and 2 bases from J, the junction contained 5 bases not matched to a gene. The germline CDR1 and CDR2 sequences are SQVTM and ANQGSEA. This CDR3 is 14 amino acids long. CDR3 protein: CSVGTGINTDTQYF. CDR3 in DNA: TGCAGCGTTGGGACAGGGATCAACACAGATACGCAGTATTTT.

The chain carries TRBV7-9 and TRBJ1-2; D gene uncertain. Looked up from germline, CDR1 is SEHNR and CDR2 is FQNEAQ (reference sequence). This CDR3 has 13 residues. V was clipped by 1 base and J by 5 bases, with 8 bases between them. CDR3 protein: CASSLVFGYGYTF. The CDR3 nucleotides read TGTGCCAGCAGCTTAGTTTTCGGGTATGGCTACACCTTC.

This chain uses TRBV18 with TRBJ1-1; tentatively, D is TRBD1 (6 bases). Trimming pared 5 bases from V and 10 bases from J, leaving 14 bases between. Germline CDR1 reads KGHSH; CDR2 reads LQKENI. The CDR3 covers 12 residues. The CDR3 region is CASSTIQGGAFF. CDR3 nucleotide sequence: TGTGCCAGCTCAACAATACAGGGCGGAGCTTTCTTT.